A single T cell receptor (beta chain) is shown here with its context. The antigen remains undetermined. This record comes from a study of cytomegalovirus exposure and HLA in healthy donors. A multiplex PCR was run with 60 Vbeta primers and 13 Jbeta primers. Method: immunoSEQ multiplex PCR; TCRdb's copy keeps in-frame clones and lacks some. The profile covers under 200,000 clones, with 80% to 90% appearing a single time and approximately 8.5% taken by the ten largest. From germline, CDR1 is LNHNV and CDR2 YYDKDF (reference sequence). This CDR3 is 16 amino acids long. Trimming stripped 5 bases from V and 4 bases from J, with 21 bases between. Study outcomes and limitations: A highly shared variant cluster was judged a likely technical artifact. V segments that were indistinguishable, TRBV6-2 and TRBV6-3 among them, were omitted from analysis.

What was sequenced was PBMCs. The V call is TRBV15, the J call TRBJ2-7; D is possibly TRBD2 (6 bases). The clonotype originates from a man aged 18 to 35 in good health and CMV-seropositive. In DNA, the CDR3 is TGTGCCACCAGCGGACCCCGGGGGTCCGAAGCGTACGAGCAGTACTTC. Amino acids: CATSGPRGSEAYEQYF.